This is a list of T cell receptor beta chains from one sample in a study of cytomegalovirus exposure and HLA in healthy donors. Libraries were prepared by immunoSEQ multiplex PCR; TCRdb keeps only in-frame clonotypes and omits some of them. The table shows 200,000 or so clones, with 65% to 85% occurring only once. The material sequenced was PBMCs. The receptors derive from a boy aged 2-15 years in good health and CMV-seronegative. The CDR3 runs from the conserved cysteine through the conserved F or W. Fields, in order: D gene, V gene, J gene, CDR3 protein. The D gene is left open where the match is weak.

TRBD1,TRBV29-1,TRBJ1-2,CSVEDRFYGYTF
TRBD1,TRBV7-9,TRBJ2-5,CASRGQAWEETQYF
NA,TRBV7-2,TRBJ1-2,CASSLPGANYGYTF
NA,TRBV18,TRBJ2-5,CASSPGRGETQYF
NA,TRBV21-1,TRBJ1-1,CASSKISRRDTEAFF
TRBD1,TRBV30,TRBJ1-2,CAWSLTGILDGYTF
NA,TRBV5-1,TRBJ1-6,CASSFNLGGSDNSPLHF
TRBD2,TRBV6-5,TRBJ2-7,CASSLSGVAAYEQYF
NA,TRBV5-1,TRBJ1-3,CASSLTGSTGNTIYF
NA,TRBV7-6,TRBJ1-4,CASSFEGVGEKLFF
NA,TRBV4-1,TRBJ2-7,CASSLREIRDEQYF
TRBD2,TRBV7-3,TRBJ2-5,CASSFSGGAGGTQYF
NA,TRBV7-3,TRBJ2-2,CASSLQLTGELFF
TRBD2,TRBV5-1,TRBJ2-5,CASSRSGDLQETQYF
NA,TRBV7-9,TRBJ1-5,CASSDSSPDQPQHF
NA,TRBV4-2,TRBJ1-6,CASSQEGGPRSPLHF
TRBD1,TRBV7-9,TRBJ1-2,CASSLATGDRYGYTF
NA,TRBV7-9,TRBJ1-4,CATKRTATNEKLFF
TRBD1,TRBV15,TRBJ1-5,CATSRDGSRGRNQPQHF
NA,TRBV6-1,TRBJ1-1,CASPFSGRMNTEAFF
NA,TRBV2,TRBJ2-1,CASSVEGEDEQFF
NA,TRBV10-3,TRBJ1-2,CAISETRATNYGYTF
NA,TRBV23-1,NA,CASSQSAGVDEQYF
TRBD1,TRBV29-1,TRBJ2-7,CSVGQGRGSYEQYF
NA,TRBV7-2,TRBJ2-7,CASRQGGEQYF
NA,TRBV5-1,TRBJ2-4,CASSLAGGAKNIQYF
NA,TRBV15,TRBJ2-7,CATSRGRSYEQYF
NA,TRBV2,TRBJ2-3,CASITSGQGSTDTQYF
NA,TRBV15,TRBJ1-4,CATTLGGTHEKLFF
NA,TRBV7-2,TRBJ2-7,CASSTPGHPSPYEQYF